Below, 29 T cell receptor beta chains from the same sample are listed, as sequenced in a study of PD-1 and CTLA-4 blockade in melanoma. The repertoire was sequenced with immunoSEQ multiplex PCR; TCRdb's copy has only in-frame clones and lacks some. Of about 31,000 clones listed, roughly nine tenths were seen once; the top ten hold less than 7%. Source: CD8+ T cells from peripheral blood, taken from a patient given anti-PD-1 treatment. The source is a human donor with melanoma.

The J gene is TRBJ2-3, the V gene TRBV13, with 8 bases aligning to TRBD2. Germline V lookup: CDR1 PRHDT, CDR2 FYEKMQ (reference sequence). V lost 5 bases to trimming and J lost 2 bases; unmatched junction nucleotides: 6. The CDR3 extends over 15 amino acids. This chain's CDR3 is CASSRRGAATDTQYF. CDR3 nucleotide sequence: TGTGCCAGCAGCCGGCGGGGGGCGGCCACAGATACGCAGTATTTT.

This clone was detected a few times. The chain has TRBV3-1 (or the pseudogene TRBV3-2) and TRBJ2-3; 8 positions match TRBD2. CDR3 length: 16 amino acids. V gave up 1 base and J gave up 4 bases; unmatched junction bases: 7. The germline V gene has CDR1 LGHDT and CDR2 YNNKEL (reference sequence). CDR3 sequence: CASSQASGGYADTQYF. In nucleotides, the CDR3 is TGTGCCAGCAGCCAAGCCAGCGGGGGCTACGCAGATACGCAGTATTTT.

The V and J genes are TRBV7-9 and TRBJ2-1; TRBD2 matches 15 bases. Germline V lookup: CDR1 SEHNR, CDR2 FQNEAQ (reference sequence). The junction had 6 bases not matched to a gene; V was cut back by 5 bases and J by 4 bases. The CDR3 runs 17 residues. In nucleotides, the CDR3 is TGTGCCAGCAGCGCCGGGACTAGCGGGGGGATTTACAATGAGCAGTTCTTC. It yields the protein CASSAGTSGGIYNEQFF.

This chain joins TRBV3-1 (or the pseudogene TRBV3-2) and TRBJ2-2; TRBD2 agrees at 13 bases. Per the germline V gene, CDR1 is LGHDT and CDR2 is YNNKEL (reference sequence). The V segment lost 3 bases and the J segment 3 bases; nucleotides outside the gene matches: 4. There are 17 residues in the CDR3. This CDR3 is CASSQTSGGPYTGELFF. The CDR3 coding sequence is TGTGCCAGCAGCCAGACTAGCGGGGGGCCTTACACCGGGGAGCTGTTTTTT.

This clone was observed a single time. The rearrangement links TRBV28 to TRBJ2-5; 7 nucleotides agree with TRBD2. Germline V gives CDR1 MDHEN, CDR2 SYDVKM. J gave up 0 bases and V 2 bases, and 3 bases lay outside the gene matches. CDR3 length: 15 residues. The CDR3: CASSLPGLYQETQYF. The CDR3 DNA reads TGTGCCAGCAGTTTACCGGGACTATACCAAGAGACCCAGTACTTC. Full variable domain (outside the CDR3, taken from reference TRBV28 and TRBJ2-5): DVKVTQSSRYLVKRTGEKVFLECVQDMDHENMFWYRQDPGLGLRLIYFSYDVKMKEKGDIPEGYSVSREKKERFSLILESASTNQTSMYLCASSLPGLYQETQYFGPGTRLLVL.

The rearrangement links TRBV30 to TRBJ2-1; no clear D. V lost 3 bases to trimming and J lost 5 bases, with 2 bases between them. Germline V gives CDR1 GTSNPN, CDR2 SVGIG (reference sequence). The CDR3 is made up of 10 amino acids. CDR3 sequence reads: CAWRDNEQFF. The CDR3 bases are TGTGCCTGGAGGGACAATGAGCAGTTCTTC. The full variable domain, completed using reference TRBV30 and TRBJ2-1, is SQTIHQWPATLVQPVGSPLSLECTVEGTSNPNLYWYRQAAGRGLQLLFYSVGIGQISSEVPQNLSASRPQDRQFILSSKKLLLSDSGFYLCAWRDNEQFFGPGTRLTVL.

V and J are TRBV4-1 and TRBJ2-1, with 9 bases fitting TRBD1. Germline loops: CDR1 MGHRA, CDR2 YSYEKL. This CDR3 is 16 amino acids long. J lost 2 bases, V lost 1 base, and 3 bases had no gene match. CDR3 sequence reads: CASSQVGTGPYNEQFF. DNA for the CDR3: TGCGCCAGCAGCCAAGTAGGGACAGGGCCCTACAATGAGCAGTTCTTC.

The V gene is TRBV30, the J gene TRBJ2-7, with D uncertain. The V gene lost 4 bases and the J gene lost 0 bases, with 7 bases spanning the gap. The CDR3 is 12 residues long. Germline V gene lookup returns CDR1 GTSNPN and CDR2 SVGIG (reference sequence). CDR3 sequence reads: CAWTADSYEQYF. The CDR3 nucleotides are TGTGCCTGGACGGCCGACTCCTACGAGCAGTACTTC.

V and J are TRBV5-6 and TRBJ2-4; TRBD1 agrees at 10 bases. The V gene's germline CDR1 is SGHDT and CDR2 YYEEEE. The CDR3 is made up of 15 amino acids. V shed 2 bases, J shed 8 bases, and the junction held 7 bases outside the gene matches. The CDR3: CASSFTGTGVDIQYF. The CDR3, as DNA: TGTGCCAGCAGCTTCACCGGGACAGGGGTAGACATTCAGTACTTC.

The rearrangement links TRBV20-1 to TRBJ1-4, with a weak D call TRBD1 (5 bases). Trimming removed 3 bases from V and 8 bases from J, with 7 bases in between. Per germline, CDR1 DFQATT and CDR2 SNEGSKA (reference sequence). The CDR3 spans 11 residues. DNA of the CDR3: TGCAGTGCTAGGGAGGGGGAAAAACTGTTTTTT. Amino acid sequence: CSAREGEKLFF.

This chain joins TRBV6-2 or TRBV6-3 and TRBJ2-7; D is perhaps TRBD1 or TRBD2 (5 bases each). CDR1 MNHEY and CDR2 SVGEGT come from the germline V gene. V dropped 2 bases and J dropped 0 bases, with 5 bases sitting between them. CDR3 length equals 13 residues. The CDR3 bases are TGTGCCAGCAGTTACGGGGGCTCCTACGAGCAGTACTTC. It yields the protein CASSYGGSYEQYF.

The V gene is TRBV30, the J gene TRBJ1-1; a weak D match, TRBD1 (5 bases). The CDR3 contains 13 residues. Germline V gives CDR1 GTSNPN, CDR2 SVGIG (reference sequence). Trimming cost V 5 bases and J 0 bases, with 10 bases left between them. Here the CDR3 reads CAWRDRMNTEAFF. In nucleotides, the CDR3 is TGTGCCTGGCGCGACAGAATGAACACTGAAGCTTTCTTT.

This sequence joins TRBV7-8 and TRBJ2-1; 12 bases fit TRBD2. Trimming at V came to 5 bases and at J to 10 bases, leaving 9 bases not matched to a gene. Germline loops: CDR1 SGHVS, CDR2 FQNEAQ. The CDR3 is made up of 15 amino acids. CDR3 loop: CASSPSGGGLVEQFF. DNA of the CDR3: TGTGCCAGCAGCCCTAGCGGGGGGGGCCTCGTCGAGCAGTTCTTC.

This chain uses TRBV28 with TRBJ2-5, with TRBD2 matching over 9 bases. Germline CDR1 MDHEN, CDR2 SYDVKM. The junction had 4 bases not matched to a gene; V was cut back by 3 bases and J by 5 bases. This CDR3 is built from 14 residues. CDR3 residues: CASSLIAGEETQYF. CDR3 bases: TGTGCCAGCAGTTTGATAGCGGGGGAGGAGACCCAGTACTTC.

CDR3 loop: CASMSSAGELFF. CDR3 sequence (DNA): TGTGCCAGCATGTCAAGTGCCGGGGAGCTGTTTTTT. This chain links TRBV28 with TRBJ2-2; D not resolved. CDR3 size: 12 residues. The germline V gene has CDR1 MDHEN and CDR2 SYDVKM. Between the trimmed V and J ends, which lost 7 bases and 6 bases, there was a span of 9 bases. The variable domain in full, completed from reference TRBV28 and TRBJ2-2, reads DVKVTQSSRYLVKRTGEKVFLECVQDMDHENMFWYRQDPGLGLRLIYFSYDVKMKEKGDIPEGYSVSREKKERFSLILESASTNQTSMYLCASMSSAGELFFGEGSRLTVL.

As DNA, the CDR3 is TGTGCCAGCAGCTTTGGCGACCAGCCCCAGCATTTT. Its protein product is CASSFGDQPQHF. This chain joins TRBV7-9 and TRBJ1-5; D remains ambiguous. The V gene lost 3 bases and the J gene lost 7 bases, with 7 bases spanning the gap. Germline V lookup: CDR1 SEHNR, CDR2 FQNEAQ (reference sequence). The CDR3 covers 12 residues.

The V call is TRBV9, the J call TRBJ2-3; 10 bases agree with TRBD2. The germline V gene has CDR1 SGDLS and CDR2 YYNGEE. CDR3 length equals 15 residues. V lost 2 bases and J lost 5; bases outside the gene matches: 5. The CDR3 coding sequence is TGTGCCAGCAGCGTGAAGCGGGGGGGCGGAGATACGCAGTATTTT. It is translated as CASSVKRGGGDTQYF.

This chain links TRBV10-3 with TRBJ2-2; 10 positions match TRBD2. This CDR3 is built from 16 residues. Germline CDR1 and CDR2: ENHRY and SYGVKD. V lost 3 bases and J lost 5; bases outside the gene matches: 6. CDR3 sequence: CAISDPTSGETGELFF. Written as DNA, the CDR3 is TGTGCCATCAGTGACCCAACTAGCGGGGAGACCGGGGAGCTGTTTTTT.

This chain connects TRBV7-8 to TRBJ2-7; the D gene is possibly TRBD2 (7 bases). The germline V and J ends were trimmed by 4 bases and 3 bases, with 19 bases remaining between them. The CDR3 has 16 residues. Germline assignment: CDR1 SGHVS and CDR2 FQNEAQ. CDR3 in DNA: TGTGCCAGCAGCTCCCGGGGGGCGGGGGAGTTCTACGAGCAGTACTTC. This gives the protein CASSSRGAGEFYEQYF. Filled out from reference TRBV7-8 and TRBJ2-7, the complete variable domain reads GAGVSQSPRYKVAKRGQDVALRCDPISGHVSLFWYQQALGQGPEFLTYFQNEAQLDKSGLPSDRFFAERPEGSVSTLKIQRTQQEDSAVYLCASSSRGAGEFYEQYFGPGTRLTVT.

The V call is TRBV29-1, the J call TRBJ1-2, with D perhaps matching TRBD1 (5 bases). CDR3 length equals 11 residues. The V gene's germline CDR1 is SQVTM and CDR2 ANQGSEA. The CDR3 DNA reads TGCAGGACTTGGGGGAGAGATGGCTACACCTTC. Translating it yields CRTWGRDGYTF.

The chain has TRBV27 and TRBJ1-1; maybe TRBD1 (6 bases). There are 15 residues in the CDR3. V shed 6 bases and J shed 0 bases, with 14 bases lying between them. Germline CDR1 MNHEY, CDR2 SMNVEV (reference sequence). The CDR3 reads CASSPIQGMNTEAFF. In DNA form, the CDR3 reads TGTGCCAGCAGCCCAATACAGGGCATGAACACTGAAGCTTTCTTT.

The chain combines TRBV2 with TRBJ1-4; 10 bases line up with TRBD1. The CDR3 length is 19 residues. Germline V CDR1 and CDR2: SNHLY, FYNNEI. Losses at the gene ends were 3 bases for V and 7 bases for J; bases not matched to a gene: 17. CDR3 sequence (DNA): TGTGCCAGCAGTGATTCGTTGGGGACAGGGGCCGACGCGCTTGAAAAACTGTTTTTT. This encodes CASSDSLGTGADALEKLFF.

The rearrangement links TRBV6-5 to TRBJ1-2, with D unresolved. The CDR3 extends over 13 amino acids. Germline CDR1 and CDR2: MNHEY and SVGAGI. Trimming pared 2 bases from V and 2 bases from J, leaving 6 bases between. This CDR3 reads CASSYDWNYGYTF. Written as DNA, the CDR3 is TGTGCCAGCAGTTACGATTGGAACTATGGCTACACCTTC.

The gene calls are TRBV7-8 and TRBJ1-4, with unresolved D. The CDR3 contains 15 residues. The V gene lost 5 bases and the J gene lost 0 bases, with 10 bases spanning the gap. The germline V gene has CDR1 SGHVS and CDR2 FQNEAQ. CDR3 loop: CASSIYTATNEKLFF. The CDR3 nucleotides are TGTGCCAGCAGCATTTACACTGCAACTAATGAAAAACTGTTTTTT.

The gene calls are TRBV18 and TRBJ2-7; the D is unclear. The CDR3 loop spans 16 amino acids. Trimming stripped 6 bases from V and 5 bases from J, with 23 bases between. CDR1 is KGHSH and CDR2 is LQKENI in the germline V gene. The chain's CDR3 is CASSSGENELGHEQYF. In DNA, the CDR3 is TGTGCCAGCTCCTCAGGAGAGAACGAATTAGGGCACGAGCAGTACTTC.

This clone was picked up a small number of times. The V and J genes are TRBV5-4 and TRBJ2-7; the D gene could be TRBD1 or TRBD2 (5 bases each). Trimming left V 1 base short and J 7 bases short, with 12 bases between. The CDR3 runs to 13 residues. Germline CDR1 SGHNT, CDR2 YYREEE (reference sequence). The CDR3 region is CASSLKGPGEQYF. CDR3 sequence (DNA): TGTGCCAGCAGCTTGAAGGGACCTGGAGAGCAGTACTTC.

This chain joins TRBV14 and TRBJ2-6, with 7 bases fitting TRBD1. V gave up 8 bases and J gave up 4 bases; unmatched junction bases: 5. The germline gives CDR1 SGHDN, CDR2 FVKESK. The CDR3 contains 14 residues. CDR3 residues: CASQQGTGANVLTF. DNA for the CDR3: TGTGCCAGCCAACAGGGGACCGGGGCCAACGTCCTGACTTTC.

The rearrangement uses TRBV7-8 and TRBJ1-1; D possibly corresponds to TRBD1 (5 bases). Germline V lookup: CDR1 SGHVS, CDR2 FQNEAQ. Trimming took 7 bases from V and 4 from J, leaving 16 bases between them. The CDR3 loop spans 14 amino acids. The CDR3 region has the DNA TGTGCCAGCACCCCCTTAAGGGGTGGCACTGAAGCTTTCTTT. Encoded protein: CASTPLRGGTEAFF.

The chain couples TRBV28 to TRBJ1-5; 8 bases are shared with TRBD1. CDR1 MDHEN and CDR2 SYDVKM come from the germline V gene. V lost 2 bases to trimming and J lost 5 bases; unmatched junction nucleotides: 5. The CDR3 totals 15 residues. Here the CDR3 reads CASSLQGAWDQPQHF. CDR3 DNA: TGTGCCAGCAGTTTACAGGGGGCGTGGGATCAGCCCCAGCATTTT.